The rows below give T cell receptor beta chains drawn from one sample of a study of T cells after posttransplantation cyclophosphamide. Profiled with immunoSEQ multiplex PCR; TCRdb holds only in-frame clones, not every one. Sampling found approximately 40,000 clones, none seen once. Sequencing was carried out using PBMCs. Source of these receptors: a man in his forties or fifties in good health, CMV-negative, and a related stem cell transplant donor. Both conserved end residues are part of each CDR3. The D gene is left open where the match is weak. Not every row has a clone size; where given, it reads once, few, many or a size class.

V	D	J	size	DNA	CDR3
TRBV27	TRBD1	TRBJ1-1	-	TGTGCCAGCAGCGACAGGGGTGGTGTCACTGAAGCTTTCTTT	CASSDRGGVTEAFF
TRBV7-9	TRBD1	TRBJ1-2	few	TGTGCCAGCAGACGAGAGGGGGCGCCTGGCTACACCTTC	CASRREGAPGYTF
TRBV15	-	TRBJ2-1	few	TGTGCCACCAGCAGGAATAGAGGAGGAAATGAGCAGTTCTTC	CATSRNRGGNEQFF
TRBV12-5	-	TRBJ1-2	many	TGTGCTAGTGGTGAACAGGGTGCCCTATTGGGCTACACCTTC	CASGEQGALLGYTF
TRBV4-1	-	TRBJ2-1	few	TGCGCCAGCAGCCCGGACTTGTCCTACAATGAGCAGTTCTTC	CASSPDLSYNEQFF
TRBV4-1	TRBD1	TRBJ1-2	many	TGCGCCAGCAGCCAAGGACAGGGGGCTAACTATGGCTACACCTTC	CASSQGQGANYGYTF
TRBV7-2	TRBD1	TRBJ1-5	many	TGTGCCAGCAGCCGGACAGGGCGGAATCAGCCCCAGCATTTT	CASSRTGRNQPQHF
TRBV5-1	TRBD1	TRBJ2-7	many	TGCGCCAGCAGCTGGACAGGGGGCTACGAGCAGTACTTC	CASSWTGGYEQYF
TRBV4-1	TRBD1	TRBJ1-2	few	TGCGCCAGCAGCCAAGATGGGACAGGGACCTATGGCTACACCTTC	CASSQDGTGTYGYTF
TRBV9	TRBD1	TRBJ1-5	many	TGTGCCAGCAGCGCTACAGGGGGTAGCAATCAGCCCCAGCATTTT	CASSATGGSNQPQHF
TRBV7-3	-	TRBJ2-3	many	TGTGCCAGCAGCCGAGACCAGACTGGAGATACGCAGTATTTT	CASSRDQTGDTQYF
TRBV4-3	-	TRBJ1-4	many	TGCGCCAGCAGCCAATTCCGAGGAGAAAAACTGTTTTTT	CASSQFRGEKLFF
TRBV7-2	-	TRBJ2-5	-	TGTGCCAGCAGCTTTATGGGGGGAGAGACCCAGTACTTC	CASSFMGGETQYF
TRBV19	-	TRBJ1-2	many	TGCGCCAGTGGTGGGACATACTATGGCTACACCTTC	CASGGTYYGYTF
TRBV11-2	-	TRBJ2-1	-	TGTGCCAGCAGCTTACTGGACTATAAAGACAATGAGCAGTTCTTC	CASSLLDYKDNEQFF
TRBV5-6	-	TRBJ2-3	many	TGTGCCAGCAGCCATTCCAGCACAGATACGCAGTATTTT	CASSHSSTDTQYF
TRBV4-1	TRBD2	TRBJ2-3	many	TGCGCCAGCAGCCAGGGCTTGGGACTAGCGGGGATCACAGATACGCAGTATTTT	CASSQGLGLAGITDTQYF
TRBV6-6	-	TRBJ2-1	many	TGTGCCAGCAGTCAGAGACAGCTCGATGAGCAGTTCTTC	CASSQRQLDEQFF
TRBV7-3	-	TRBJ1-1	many	TGTGCGAGCTCGGACAGAAACACTGAAGCTTTCTTT	CASSDRNTEAFF
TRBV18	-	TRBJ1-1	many	TGTGCCAGCTCAAGCAGCGGAGGGATGAACACTGAAGCTTTCTTT	CASSSSGGMNTEAFF
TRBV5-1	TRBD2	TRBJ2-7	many	TGCGCCAGCAGCATTGGACTAGCCCTCTTTGAGCAGTACTTC	CASSIGLALFEQYF
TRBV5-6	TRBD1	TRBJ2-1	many	TGTGCCAGCAGCAGGGGGACAGGGACCTACAATGAGCAGTTCTTC	CASSRGTGTYNEQFF
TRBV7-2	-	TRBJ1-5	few	TGTGCCAGCAGCTTAGTGGGTTGGGCAGATCAGCCCCAGCATTTT	CASSLVGWADQPQHF